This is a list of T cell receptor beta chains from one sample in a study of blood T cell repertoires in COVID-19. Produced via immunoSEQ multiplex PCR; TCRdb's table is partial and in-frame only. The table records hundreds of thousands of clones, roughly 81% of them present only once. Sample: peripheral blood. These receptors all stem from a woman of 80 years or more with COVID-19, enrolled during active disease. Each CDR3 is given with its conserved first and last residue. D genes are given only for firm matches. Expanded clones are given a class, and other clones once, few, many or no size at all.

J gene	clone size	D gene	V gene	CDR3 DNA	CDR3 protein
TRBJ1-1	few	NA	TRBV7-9	TGTGCCAGCAGCCCCCTATTGGGGGGTAGGGCTTTCTTT	CASSPLLGGRAFF
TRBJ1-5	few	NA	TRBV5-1	TGCGCCAGCAGCTTGCGTTCAGGGAGCAATCAGCCCCAGCATTTT	CASSLRSGSNQPQHF
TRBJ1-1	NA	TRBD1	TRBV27	TGTGCCAGCAGTTCCAGGGGGCGGTACACTGAAGCTTTCTTT	CASSSRGRYTEAFF
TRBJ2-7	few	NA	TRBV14	TGTGCCAGCAGCCAAGCCCTGACCGGAGGGGCCGAGCAGTACTTC	CASSQALTGGAEQYF
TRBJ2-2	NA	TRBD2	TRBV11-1	TGTGCCAGCAGCTTGGCGGGAGAGCCCACCGGGGAGCTGTTTTTT	CASSLAGEPTGELFF
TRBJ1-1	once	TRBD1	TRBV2	TGTGCCAGCAGGGCGACAGGGTCGAACACTGAAGCTTTCTTT	CASRATGSNTEAFF
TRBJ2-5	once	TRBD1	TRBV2	TGTGCCAGCAGTGGACAGGGTCTTGGGGAGACCCAGTACTTC	CASSGQGLGETQYF
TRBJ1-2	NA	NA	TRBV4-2	TGTGCCAGCAGCCAAGACGGCTATGGCTACACCTTC	CASSQDGYGYTF
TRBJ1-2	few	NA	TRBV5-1	TGCGCCAGCAGCTTTACCAGGCTTCATAACTATGGCTACACCTTC	CASSFTRLHNYGYTF
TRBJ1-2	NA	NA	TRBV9	TGTGCCAGCAGCGTAGCTGGGGGGATGTTAGGGGGCTACACCTTC	CASSVAGGMLGGYTF
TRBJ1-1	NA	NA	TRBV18	TGTGCCAGCTCACCGGCGGCGGGGAACACTGAAGCTTTCTTT	CASSPAAGNTEAFF
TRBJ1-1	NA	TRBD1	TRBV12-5	TGTGCTAGTGGTCCCCCCGGGACAGGGATCGCTGAAGCTTTCTTT	CASGPPGTGIAEAFF
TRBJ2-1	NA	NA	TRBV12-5	TGTGCTAGTGGTTTGGGAGGAAGGGGTGAGCAGTTCTTC	CASGLGGRGEQFF
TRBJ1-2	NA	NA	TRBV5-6	TGTGCCAGCCGCCGATGGAGGGATCCGGCCTACACCTTC	CASRRWRDPAYTF
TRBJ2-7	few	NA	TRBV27	TGTGCCAGCAAGAGAGACTCCAACTACGAGCAGTACTTC	CASKRDSNYEQYF
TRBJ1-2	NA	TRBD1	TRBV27	TGTGCCACTTCGACAGGGGGCTATGGCTACACCTTC	CATSTGGYGYTF